A single sample gave rise to the 6 T cell receptor beta chains below, sequenced in a study of cytomegalovirus exposure and HLA in healthy donors. The study ran its PCR with 60 Vbeta and 13 Jbeta primers. Method: immunoSEQ multiplex PCR; TCRdb's copy keeps in-frame clones and lacks some. The table includes some 120,000 clones, around 80% detected once. The sample taken for sequencing was PBMCs. These receptors all come from a man aged 45-65 years in good health and CMV-seronegative.

The CDR3 reads CATRQGSGNQPQHF. The CDR3, as DNA: TGTGCCACCCGACAGGGATCGGGCAATCAGCCCCAGCATTTT. The chain joins TRBV7-2 to TRBJ1-5; 7 positions agree with TRBD1. Germline trimming cut 10 bases from V and 2 bases from J; bases unmatched to any gene: 8. CDR1 and CDR2 from the germline V gene are SGHTA and FQGNSA. The CDR3 spans 14 residues.

This chain uses TRBV6-5 with TRBJ1-1; D is uncertain. V dropped 7 bases and J dropped 10 bases, with 4 bases sitting between them. CDR1 is MNHEY and CDR2 is SVGAGI in the germline V gene. The CDR3 contains 8 residues. CDR3 loop: CASKRAFF. The CDR3 DNA sequence: TGTGCCAGCAAGAGAGCTTTCTTT.

The J gene is TRBJ1-2, the V gene TRBV7-8, with 8 bases fitting TRBD1. J gave up 4 bases and V 5 bases, and 15 bases lay outside the gene matches. The CDR3 is 17 amino acids. Germline values: CDR1 SGHVS, CDR2 FQNEAQ. DNA of the CDR3: TGTGCCAGCAGCCCCACGTCCGGTCAGGGGGCTGTCTATGGCTACACCTTC. The encoded protein is CASSPTSGQGAVYGYTF.

This chain connects TRBV6-5 to TRBJ2-1, with 11 bases aligning to TRBD2. Trimming took 5 bases from V and 6 from J; bases not matched to a gene: 6. Germline-derived CDR1 and CDR2 are MNHEY and SVGAGI. This CDR3 has 15 amino acids. CDR3 amino acids: CASSSVGLAGNEQFF. The CDR3 DNA reads as TGTGCCAGCAGTAGTGTCGGACTAGCGGGCAATGAGCAGTTCTTC.

The chain combines TRBV27 with TRBJ2-7; no clear D gene. CDR3 size: 12 residues. From germline, CDR1 is MNHEY and CDR2 SMNVEV (reference sequence). Trimming took 2 bases from V and 5 from J, leaving 7 bases between them. In DNA form, the CDR3 reads TGTGCCAGCAGTTTAAAAAGCGACGAGCAGTACTTC. Its translation is CASSLKSDEQYF.

Concerning this clone itself: Compared with germline, one end of the junction differs, possibly owing to a read error. V is TRBV30 and J is TRBJ1-2; D perhaps matches TRBD1 (5 bases). The CDR3 contains 15 residues. CDR1 and CDR2 from the germline V gene are GTSNPN and SVGIG (reference sequence). The CDR3 bases are TGTACCTGGAGTGTACGCGGGGGAAGGCGATATGGCTACACCTTC. As protein: CTWSVRGGRRYGYTF.